The 2 T cell receptor beta chains below come from one sample, sequenced in a study of blood T cell repertoires in COVID-19. Generated by immunoSEQ multiplex PCR, the TCRdb table keeps only in-frame clones and is missing some. Of some 88,000 clones listed, more than 70% are singletons. Sequencing was done on a sample of peripheral blood. These TCRs come from a woman in her 70s with acute or convalescent COVID-19.

V gene TRBV27 combines with J gene TRBJ1-4, with 11 positions matching TRBD1. CDR3 size: 15 residues. Germline lookup yields CDR1 MNHEY and CDR2 SMNVEV (reference sequence). V dropped 6 bases and J dropped 5; count of bases not matched to a gene: 5. The CDR3 spells CASRPGQGVNEKLFF. The CDR3 bases are TGTGCCAGCAGGCCGGGACAGGGGGTAAATGAAAAACTGTTTTTT.

This chain connects TRBV3-1 (or the pseudogene TRBV3-2) to TRBJ2-5, with TRBD1 matching over 7 bases. V was clipped by 4 bases and J by 5 bases; unmatched bases: 7. Germline CDR1 LGHDT, CDR2 YNNKEL (reference sequence). CDR3 length: 14 amino acids. The CDR3 sequence: CASSRRTGGETQYF. CDR3 in DNA: TGTGCCAGCAGCCGACGGACAGGCGGGGAGACCCAGTACTTC.